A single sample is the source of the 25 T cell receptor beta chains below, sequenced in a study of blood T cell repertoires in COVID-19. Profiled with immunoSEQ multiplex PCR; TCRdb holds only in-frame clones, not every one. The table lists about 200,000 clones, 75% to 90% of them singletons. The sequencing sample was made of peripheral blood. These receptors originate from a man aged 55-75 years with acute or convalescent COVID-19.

The CDR3 DNA reads TGTGCCAGCAGCGTAGAATATGGGCTGCGCTACACCTTC. Translated: CASSVEYGLRYTF. The chain joins TRBV9 to TRBJ1-2; D call uncertain. The CDR3 is 13 amino acids. Trimming took off 0 bases at V and 9 bases at J, with 12 bases between the two ends. Germline assignment: CDR1 SGDLS and CDR2 YYNGEE.

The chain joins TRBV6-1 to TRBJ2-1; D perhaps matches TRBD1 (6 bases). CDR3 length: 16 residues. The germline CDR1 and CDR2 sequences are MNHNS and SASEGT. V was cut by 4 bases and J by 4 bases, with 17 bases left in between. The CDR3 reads CASSVWGQNFYNEQFF. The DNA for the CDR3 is TGTGCCAGCAGTGTGTGGGGACAAAATTTTTACAATGAGCAGTTCTTC.

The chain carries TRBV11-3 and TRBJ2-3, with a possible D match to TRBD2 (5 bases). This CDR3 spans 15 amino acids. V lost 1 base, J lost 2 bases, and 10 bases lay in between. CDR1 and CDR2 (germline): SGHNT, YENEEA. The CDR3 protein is CASSLAGIHTDTQYF. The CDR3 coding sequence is TGTGCCAGCAGCTTAGCGGGGATACACACAGATACGCAGTATTTT.

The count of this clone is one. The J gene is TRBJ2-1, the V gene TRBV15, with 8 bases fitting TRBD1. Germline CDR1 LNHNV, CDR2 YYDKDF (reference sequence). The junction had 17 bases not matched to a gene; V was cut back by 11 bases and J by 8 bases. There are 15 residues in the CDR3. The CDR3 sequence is CAARIGQGAPDEQFF. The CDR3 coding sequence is TGTGCCGCCCGAATAGGGCAGGGGGCACCCGATGAGCAGTTCTTC.

The CDR3 loop is CASSLDRGYNEQFF. For the CDR3, the DNA is TGTGCCAGCAGCCTGGACAGGGGCTACAATGAGCAGTTCTTC. The gene calls are TRBV27 and TRBJ2-1, with TRBD1 matching over 9 bases. The J segment lost 3 bases and the V segment lost 6 bases, leaving 3 bases of the junction unmatched. Germline CDR1 reads MNHEY; CDR2 reads SMNVEV (reference sequence). The CDR3 runs 14 residues.

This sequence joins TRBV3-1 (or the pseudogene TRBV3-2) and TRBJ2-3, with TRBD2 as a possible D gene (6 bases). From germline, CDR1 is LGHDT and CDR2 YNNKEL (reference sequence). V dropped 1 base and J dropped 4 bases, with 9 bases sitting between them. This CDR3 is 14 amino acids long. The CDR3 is CASSQVRESDTQYF. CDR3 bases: TGTGCCAGCAGCCAAGTTCGGGAGTCAGATACGCAGTATTTT.

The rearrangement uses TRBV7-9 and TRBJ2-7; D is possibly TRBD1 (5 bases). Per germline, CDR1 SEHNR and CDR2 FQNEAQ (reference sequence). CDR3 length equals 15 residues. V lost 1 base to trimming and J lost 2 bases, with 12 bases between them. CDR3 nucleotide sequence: TGTGCCAGCAGCTTAGGGGAAGGGGTTACCTACGAGCAGTACTTC. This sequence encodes CASSLGEGVTYEQYF.

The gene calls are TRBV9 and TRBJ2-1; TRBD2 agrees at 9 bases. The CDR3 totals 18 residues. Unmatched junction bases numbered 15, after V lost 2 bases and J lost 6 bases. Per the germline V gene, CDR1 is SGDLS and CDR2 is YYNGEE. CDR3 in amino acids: CASSVSPTGAGGSNEQFF. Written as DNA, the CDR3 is TGTGCCAGCAGCGTTTCCCCCACCGGAGCGGGGGGCTCCAATGAGCAGTTCTTC.

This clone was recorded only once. The CDR3 spells CASSQEGQGSLWNTIYF. DNA of the CDR3: TGCGCCAGCAGCCAAGAGGGACAGGGGAGCCTTTGGAACACCATATATTTT. The gene calls are TRBV4-1 and TRBJ1-3, with 10 bases that match TRBD1. J was trimmed by 7 bases and V by 0 bases; bases with no gene match: 9. The CDR3 sequence is 17 residues long. Germline assignment: CDR1 MGHRA and CDR2 YSYEKL.

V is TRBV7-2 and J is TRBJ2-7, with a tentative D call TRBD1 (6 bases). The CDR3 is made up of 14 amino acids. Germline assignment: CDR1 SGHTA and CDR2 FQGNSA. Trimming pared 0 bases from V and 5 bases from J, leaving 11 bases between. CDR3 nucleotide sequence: TGTGCCAGCAGCTTAGCACAGGGAATGGACGAGCAGTACTTC. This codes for CASSLAQGMDEQYF.

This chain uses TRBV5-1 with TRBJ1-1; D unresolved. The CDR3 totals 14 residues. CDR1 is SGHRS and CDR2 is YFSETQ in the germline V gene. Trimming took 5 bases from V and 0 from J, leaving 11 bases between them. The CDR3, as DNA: TGCGCCAGCAGGGCAGGATCTATGAACACTGAAGCTTTCTTT. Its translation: CASRAGSMNTEAFF.

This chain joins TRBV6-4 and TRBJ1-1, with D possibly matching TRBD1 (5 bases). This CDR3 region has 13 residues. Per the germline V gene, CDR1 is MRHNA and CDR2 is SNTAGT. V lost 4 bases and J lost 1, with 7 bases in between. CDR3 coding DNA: TGTGCCAGCAGTGTAGGGGAGAACACTGAAGCTTTCTTT. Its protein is CASSVGENTEAFF.

CDR3 protein: CASSLTGAYRSYNEQFF. DNA for the CDR3: TGCGCCAGCAGCTTGACAGGGGCCTACCGCTCCTACAATGAGCAGTTCTTC. The chain couples TRBV5-1 to TRBJ2-1; 7 bases fit TRBD1. Germline assignment: CDR1 SGHRS and CDR2 YFSETQ. The CDR3 has 17 amino acids. V lost 1 base and J lost 0; bases outside the gene matches: 7.

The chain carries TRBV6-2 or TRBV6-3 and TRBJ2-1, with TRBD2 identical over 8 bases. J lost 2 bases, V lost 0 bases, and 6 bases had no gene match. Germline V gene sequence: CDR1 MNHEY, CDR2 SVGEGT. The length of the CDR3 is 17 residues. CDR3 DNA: TGTGCCAGCAGTTACTCCCTTAGCGGGGAACCCTACAATGAGCAGTTCTTC. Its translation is CASSYSLSGEPYNEQFF.

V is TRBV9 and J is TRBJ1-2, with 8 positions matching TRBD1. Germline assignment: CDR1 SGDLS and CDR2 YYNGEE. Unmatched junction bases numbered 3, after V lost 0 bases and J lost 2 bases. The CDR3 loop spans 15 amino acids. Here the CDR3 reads CASSVVGQGNYGYTF. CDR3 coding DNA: TGTGCCAGCAGCGTAGTAGGACAGGGAAACTATGGCTACACCTTC.

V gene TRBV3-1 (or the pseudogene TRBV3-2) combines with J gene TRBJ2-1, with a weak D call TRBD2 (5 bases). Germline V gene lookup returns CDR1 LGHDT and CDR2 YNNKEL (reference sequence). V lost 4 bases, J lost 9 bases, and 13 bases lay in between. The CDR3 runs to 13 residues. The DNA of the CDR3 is TGTGCCAGCAGCCTCCTAGCTGGCGGTGAGCAGTTCTTC. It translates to CASSLLAGGEQFF.

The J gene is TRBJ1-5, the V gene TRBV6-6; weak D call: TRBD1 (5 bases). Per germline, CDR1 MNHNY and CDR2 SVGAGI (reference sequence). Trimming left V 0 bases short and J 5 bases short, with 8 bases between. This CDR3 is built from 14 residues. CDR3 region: CASSYSWGDQPQHF. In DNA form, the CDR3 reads TGTGCCAGCAGTTACTCATGGGGGGATCAGCCCCAGCATTTT.

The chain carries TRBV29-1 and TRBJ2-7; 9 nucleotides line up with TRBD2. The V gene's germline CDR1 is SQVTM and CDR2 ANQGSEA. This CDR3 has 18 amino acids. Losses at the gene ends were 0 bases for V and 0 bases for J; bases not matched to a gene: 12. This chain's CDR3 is CSVEDRGLSGRISYEQYF. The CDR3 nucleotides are TGCAGCGTTGAAGATAGAGGACTAAGCGGGAGGATCTCCTACGAGCAGTACTTC.

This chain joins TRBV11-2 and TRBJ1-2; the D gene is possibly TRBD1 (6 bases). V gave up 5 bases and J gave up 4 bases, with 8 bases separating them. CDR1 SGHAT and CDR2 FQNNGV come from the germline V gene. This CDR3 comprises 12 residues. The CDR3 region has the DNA TGTGCCAGCAGCCTACAGGGCTATGGCTACACCTTC. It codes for CASSLQGYGYTF.

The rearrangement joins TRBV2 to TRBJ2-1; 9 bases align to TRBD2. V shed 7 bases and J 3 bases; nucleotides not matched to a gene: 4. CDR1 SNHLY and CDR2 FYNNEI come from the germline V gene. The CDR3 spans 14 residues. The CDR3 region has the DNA TGTGCCAGCACCCCTAGCGGGATCTACAATGAGCAGTTCTTC. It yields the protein CASTPSGIYNEQFF.

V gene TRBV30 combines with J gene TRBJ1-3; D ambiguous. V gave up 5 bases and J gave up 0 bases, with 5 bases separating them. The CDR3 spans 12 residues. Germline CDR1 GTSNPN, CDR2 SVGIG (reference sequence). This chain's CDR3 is CAWFFSGNTIYF. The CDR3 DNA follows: TGTGCCTGGTTCTTCTCTGGAAACACCATATATTTT.

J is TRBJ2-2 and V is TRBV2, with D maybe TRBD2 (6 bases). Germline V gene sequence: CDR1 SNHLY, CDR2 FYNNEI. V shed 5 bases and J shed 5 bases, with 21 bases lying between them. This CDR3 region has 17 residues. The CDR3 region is CASSQERLGGGTGELFF. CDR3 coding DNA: TGTGCCAGCAGTCAAGAACGTCTGGGGGGTGGTACCGGGGAGCTGTTTTTT.

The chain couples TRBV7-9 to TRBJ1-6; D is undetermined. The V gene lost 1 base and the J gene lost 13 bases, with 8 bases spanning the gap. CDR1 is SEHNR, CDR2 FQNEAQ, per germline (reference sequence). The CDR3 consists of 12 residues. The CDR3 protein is CASSLGEGPLHF. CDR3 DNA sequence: TGTGCCAGCAGCTTAGGAGAGGGTCCCCTCCACTTT.

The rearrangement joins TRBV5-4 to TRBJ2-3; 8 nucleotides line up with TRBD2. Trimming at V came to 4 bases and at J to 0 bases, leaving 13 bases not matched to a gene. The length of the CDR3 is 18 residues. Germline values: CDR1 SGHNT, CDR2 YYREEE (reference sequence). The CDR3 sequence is CASSPRERGSSSTDTQYF. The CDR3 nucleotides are TGTGCCAGCAGCCCCCGAGAGCGGGGGTCTTCTAGCACAGATACGCAGTATTTT.

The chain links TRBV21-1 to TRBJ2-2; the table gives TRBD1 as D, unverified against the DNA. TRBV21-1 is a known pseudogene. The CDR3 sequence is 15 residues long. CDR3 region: CASSRDRGNTGELFF. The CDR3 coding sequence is TGTGCCAGCAGCCGGGACAGGGGGAACACCGGGGAGCTGTTTTTT.